This T cell receptor beta chain emerged from a study of cytomegalovirus exposure and HLA in healthy donors. Study-level points and caveats: Some TCR beta chains (over 150 of them) were listed as cytomegalovirus-associated.

Clones were sequenced by immunoSEQ multiplex PCR, and TCRdb holds only the in-frame ones, with some missing. The sample carries about 240,000 clones, approximately 84% recorded once. In its sample, this clone was seen a few times. The antigen remains unidentified. The CDR3 runs 15 residues. Trimming removed 1 base from V and 7 bases from J, with 14 bases in between. CDR1 and CDR2 from the germline V gene are MGHRA and YSYEKL. The material sequenced was PBMCs. The source is a woman in her twenties or thirties in good health and CMV-seropositive. V gene TRBV4-1 combines with J gene TRBJ2-1; TRBD2 is a possible D gene (7 bases). The CDR3 DNA sequence: TGCGCCAGCAGCCAAGGGATGGGGGGGCCGAATGAGCAGTTCTTC. It translates to CASSQGMGGPNEQFF.